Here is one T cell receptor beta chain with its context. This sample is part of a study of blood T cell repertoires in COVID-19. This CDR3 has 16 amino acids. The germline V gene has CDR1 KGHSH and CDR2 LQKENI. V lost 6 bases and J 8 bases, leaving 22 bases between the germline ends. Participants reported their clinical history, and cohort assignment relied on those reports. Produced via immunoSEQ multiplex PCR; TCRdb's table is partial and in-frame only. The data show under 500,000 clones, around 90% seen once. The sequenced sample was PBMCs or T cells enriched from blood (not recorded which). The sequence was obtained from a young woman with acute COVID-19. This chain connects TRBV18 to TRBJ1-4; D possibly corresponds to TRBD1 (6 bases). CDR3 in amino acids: CASSPITGSLGEKLFF. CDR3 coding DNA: TGTGCCAGCTCGCCGATCACAGGGTCCCTGGGGGAAAAACTGTTTTTT.